Listed below are T cell receptor beta chains from one sample, sequenced in a study of T-cell memory formation after mild COVID-19. From the 5' RACE reads, TCRdb called clonotypes with MiXCR, one entry per CDR3 protein. This table holds about 240,000 distinct CDR3 sequences, 9.4% found once. Sequenced input: PBMCs or a T cell subset sorted from them (not recorded which). The receptor source for this set is a young man who had mild COVID-19 (a few samples of this study predate the infection). Cell type and time point are not known. Each CDR3 is given without its conserved first and last residue.

j_call v_call cdr3_length cdr3_aa
TRBJ2-5 TRBV20-1 10 SARSHQETQY
TRBJ2-7 TRBV4-1 12 ASSPSGVAYEQY
TRBJ2-5 TRBV9 13 ASSAGLATTQTQY
TRBJ2-3 TRBV5-1 13 ASSLGGRVSDTQY
TRBJ2-7 TRBV27 12 ARQGGEVTYEQY
TRBJ1-1 TRBV5-1 14 ASSLGQGVLNTEAF
TRBJ1-1 TRBV3-1 12 ASSRSGGTLEAF
TRBJ1-6 TRBV9 16 ASSHPIDRANYNSPLH
TRBJ2-1 TRBV7-6 14 ASSLRLAGEGNEQF
TRBJ2-2 TRBV7-7 13 ASSFGQELSGELF
TRBJ1-6 TRBV3-1 17 ASSHGPGQGATYNSPLH
TRBJ2-2 TRBV7-2 11 ASSLDQTGELF
TRBJ2-1 TRBV10-2 12 ASSRDWAFNEQF
TRBJ2-4 TRBV12-3/TRBV12-4 12 AIGGAAGENIQY
TRBJ1-1 TRBV20-1 13 SAPDREKGNTEAF
TRBJ2-7 TRBV7-6 12 ASSSVRGYHEQY
TRBJ1-1 TRBV12-3/TRBV12-4 14 ASSLASGLFWTEAF
TRBJ2-7 TRBV5-6 13 ASSSWTGGLGEQY
TRBJ2-2 TRBV5-1 12 ASSFRGDTGELF
TRBJ1-2 TRBV4-3 14 ASSQDPGQGIYGYT
TRBJ2-7 TRBV10-2 13 ASRHPASRSLEQY
TRBJ2-3 TRBV7-2 15 ASSLVKAGDLTDTQY
TRBJ2-7 TRBV5-1 12 ASSRDRSSYEQY
TRBJ2-7 TRBV7-6 9 ASSASREQY
TRBJ2-1 TRBV29-1 10 SVGTPRNEQF
TRBJ2-2 TRBV6-5 11 ASSYVETGELF
TRBJ2-2 TRBV5-6 11 ASSLVRTGELF
TRBJ2-2 TRBV10-3 10 ATAGGTGELF
TRBJ2-7 TRBV12-3/TRBV12-4 10 ASSQHDYEQY
TRBJ2-2 TRBV7-9 14 ASSLPGLADTGELF
TRBJ1-1 TRBV5-1 12 ASSLEVIGNEAF
TRBJ2-3 TRBV5-1 14 ASSGSAGMGTDTQY
TRBJ1-2 TRBV7-2 13 ASAGTGGVFNGYT
TRBJ1-5 TRBV19 14 ASSRNQGFSNQPQH
TRBJ2-1 TRBV5-1 12 ASSPLAGPNEQF
TRBJ2-7 TRBV5-1 13 ASSLQAGGSYEQY
TRBJ1-1 TRBV7-8 11 ASSSPRGLEAF
TRBJ2-1 TRBV4-1 9 ASSQDGRKF
TRBJ2-7 TRBV6-1 13 ASSEQRVFPYEQY
TRBJ2-2 TRBV9 14 ASSVPGSGRSGELF
TRBJ1-5 TRBV5-1 12 ASSPDRGGQPQH
TRBJ1-2 TRBV7-2 11 ASSLIWGYGYT
TRBJ2-3 TRBV12-3/TRBV12-4 14 ASRRGLAGITDTQY
TRBJ2-3 TRBV9 14 ASSSVPGQFTDTQY
TRBJ2-2 TRBV6-6 14 ASSYRTGVGTGELF
TRBJ1-5 TRBV12-3/TRBV12-4 12 ASSMGEGNQPQH
TRBJ2-5 TRBV7-8 11 ASSSRLKETQY
TRBJ1-5 TRBV7-2 11 ASSPGGHQPQH
TRBJ1-4 TRBV10-3 14 AISTRPGQGIEKLF
TRBJ1-6 TRBV6-5 11 ASSYRQGSPLH
TRBJ2-5 TRBV9 12 ASSGTGRKETQY
TRBJ2-5 TRBV4-3 14 SSSQRPSGNQETQY
TRBJ1-6 TRBV6-2/TRBV6-3 13 ASSRLRDRNSPLH
TRBJ1-1 TRBV18 12 ASSSQGDDTEAF
TRBJ2-3 TRBV3-1 12 ASSQVQGTDTQY